This TCR beta chain was found in a study of T cells in Graves' hyperthyroidism and ophthalmopathy. This clonotype was seen at least ten times. This CDR3 spans 17 amino acids. The ends lost 1 base at V and 6 bases at J; junction bases unmatched: 9. Germline CDR1 and CDR2: MNHEY and SVGAGI. A patient was excluded if there was uncontrolled infection, other autoimmune disease, pregnancy or lactation. Researchers amplified the TCR beta CDR3 regions from RNA transcripts. The HTBI primer set was used in a first-round RT-PCR of the TCR CDR3. TCRdb re-called the multiplex PCR reads through MiXCR, storing one row per CDR3 protein. The profile covers around 290,000 distinct CDR3 sequences, with about an eighth appearing a single time and around 7.9% taken by the ten largest.

The V gene is TRBV6-5, the J gene TRBJ2-1; 10 nucleotides match TRBD2. The sequence came from a woman in her twenties or thirties with Graves' hyperthyroidism that later progressed to Graves' ophthalmopathy. Sequencing used blood. The CDR3 DNA follows: TGTGCCAGCAGTTACTTCCCCGTGGCTAGCGGGGGCAATGAGCAGTTCTTC. This gives the protein CASSYFPVASGGNEQFF.